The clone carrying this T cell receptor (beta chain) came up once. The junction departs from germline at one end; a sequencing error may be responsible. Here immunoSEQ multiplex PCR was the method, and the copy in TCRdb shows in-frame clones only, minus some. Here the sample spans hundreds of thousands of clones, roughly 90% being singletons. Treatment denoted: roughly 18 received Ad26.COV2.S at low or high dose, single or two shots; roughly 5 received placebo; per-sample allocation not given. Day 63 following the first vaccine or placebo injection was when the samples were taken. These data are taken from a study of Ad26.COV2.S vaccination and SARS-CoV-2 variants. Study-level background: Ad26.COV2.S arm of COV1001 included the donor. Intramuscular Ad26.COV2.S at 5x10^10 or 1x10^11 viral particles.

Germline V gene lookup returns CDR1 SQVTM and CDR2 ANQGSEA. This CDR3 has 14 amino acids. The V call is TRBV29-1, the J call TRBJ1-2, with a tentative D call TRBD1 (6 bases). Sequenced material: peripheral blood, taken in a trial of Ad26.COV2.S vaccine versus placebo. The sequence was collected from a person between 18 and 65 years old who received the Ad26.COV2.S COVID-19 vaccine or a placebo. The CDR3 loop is CSVEGQFGVYGYTF. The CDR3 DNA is TGCAGCGTGGAAGGACAGTTCGGGGTTTATGGCTACACCTTC.